This T cell receptor (beta chain) was found in a study of T cells after yellow fever vaccination. The V gene's germline CDR1 is SQVTM and CDR2 ANQGSEA. CDR3 length equals 13 residues. V was cut by 3 bases and J by 4 bases, with 12 bases left in between. TCRdb used MiXCR to reprocess the 5' RACE reads, holding one entry per CDR3 protein. The data show some 600,000 distinct CDR3 sequences, around 12% seen once. The TCR sequence derives from a man aged 25-45 years who received the YFV17D yellow fever vaccine. The source was PBMCs, collected on the day of the yellow fever booster vaccination. The V and J genes are TRBV29-1 and TRBJ2-5, with D unclear. CDR3 region: CSVEHGFGETQYF. The CDR3 nucleotides are TGCAGCGTTGAGCATGGGTTTGGAGAGACCCAGTACTTC.